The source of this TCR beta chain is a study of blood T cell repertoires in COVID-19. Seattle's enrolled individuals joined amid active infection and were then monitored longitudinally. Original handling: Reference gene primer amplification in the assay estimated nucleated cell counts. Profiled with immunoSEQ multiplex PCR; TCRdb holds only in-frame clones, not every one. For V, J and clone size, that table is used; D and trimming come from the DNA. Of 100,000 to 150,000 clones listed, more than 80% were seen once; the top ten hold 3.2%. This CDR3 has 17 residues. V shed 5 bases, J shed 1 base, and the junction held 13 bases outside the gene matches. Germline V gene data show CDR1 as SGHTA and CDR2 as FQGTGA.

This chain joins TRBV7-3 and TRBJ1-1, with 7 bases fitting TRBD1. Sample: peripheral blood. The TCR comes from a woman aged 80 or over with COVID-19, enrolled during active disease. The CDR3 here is CASSRGNSGQKNTEAFF. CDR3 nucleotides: TGTGCCAGCAGCCGAGGAAATTCGGGACAGAAGAACACTGAAGCTTTCTTT.